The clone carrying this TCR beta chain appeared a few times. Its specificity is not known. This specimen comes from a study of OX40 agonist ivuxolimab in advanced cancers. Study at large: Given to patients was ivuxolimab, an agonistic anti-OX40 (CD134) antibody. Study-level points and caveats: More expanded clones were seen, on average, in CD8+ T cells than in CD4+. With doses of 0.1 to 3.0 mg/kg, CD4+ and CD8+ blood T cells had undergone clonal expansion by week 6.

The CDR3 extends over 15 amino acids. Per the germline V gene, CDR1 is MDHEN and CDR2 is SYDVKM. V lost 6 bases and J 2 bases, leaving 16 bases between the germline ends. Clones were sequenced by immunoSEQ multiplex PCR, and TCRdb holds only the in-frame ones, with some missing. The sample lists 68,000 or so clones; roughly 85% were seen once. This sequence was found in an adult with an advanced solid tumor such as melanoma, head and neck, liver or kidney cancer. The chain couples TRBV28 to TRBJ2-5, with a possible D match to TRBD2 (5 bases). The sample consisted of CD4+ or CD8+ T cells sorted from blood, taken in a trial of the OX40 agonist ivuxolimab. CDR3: CASSQRGTVQETQYF. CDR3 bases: TGTGCCAGCAGCCAACGGGGAACGGTACAAGAGACCCAGTACTTC.